This T cell receptor beta chain was identified during a study of radiotherapy plus CTLA-4 blockade in lung cancer. This CDR3 has 17 residues. In germline, CDR1 is LNHNV, CDR2 YYDKDF (reference sequence). Trimming removed 0 bases from V and 4 bases from J; junction bases left unmatched: 10. Some clones are missing from TCRdb's copy, which holds only in-frame ones; the method was immunoSEQ multiplex PCR. This table has tens of thousands of clones, around four fifths appearing once. V and J are TRBV15 and TRBJ2-3; 7 nucleotides match TRBD2. This clonotype originated in a human donor with non-small cell lung cancer who had stable disease on radiotherapy plus ipilimumab. The material was peripheral blood, obtained from a patient treated with radiotherapy plus ipilimumab. CDR3 in DNA: TGTGCCACCAGCAGAGATCTGAGCGGGGCGGGGGCAGATACGCAGTATTTT. Translation gives CATSRDLSGAGADTQYF.